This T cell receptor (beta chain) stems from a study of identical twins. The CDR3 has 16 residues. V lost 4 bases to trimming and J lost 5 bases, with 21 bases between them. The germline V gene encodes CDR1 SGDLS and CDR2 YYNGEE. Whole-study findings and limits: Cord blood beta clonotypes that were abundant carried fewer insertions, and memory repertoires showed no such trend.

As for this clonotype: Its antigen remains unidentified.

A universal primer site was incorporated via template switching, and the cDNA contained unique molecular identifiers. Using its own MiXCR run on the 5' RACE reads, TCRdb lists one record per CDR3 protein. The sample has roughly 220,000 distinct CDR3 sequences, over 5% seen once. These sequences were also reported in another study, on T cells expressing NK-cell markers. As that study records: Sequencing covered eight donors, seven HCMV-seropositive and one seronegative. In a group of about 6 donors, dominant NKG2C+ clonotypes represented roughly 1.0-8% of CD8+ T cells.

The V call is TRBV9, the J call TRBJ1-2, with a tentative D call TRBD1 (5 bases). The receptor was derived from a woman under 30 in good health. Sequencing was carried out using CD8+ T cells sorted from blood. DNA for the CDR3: TGTGCCAGCAGCCCCCTACAGGAGTCGGGGGGTTATGGCTACACCTTC. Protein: CASSPLQESGGYGYTF.